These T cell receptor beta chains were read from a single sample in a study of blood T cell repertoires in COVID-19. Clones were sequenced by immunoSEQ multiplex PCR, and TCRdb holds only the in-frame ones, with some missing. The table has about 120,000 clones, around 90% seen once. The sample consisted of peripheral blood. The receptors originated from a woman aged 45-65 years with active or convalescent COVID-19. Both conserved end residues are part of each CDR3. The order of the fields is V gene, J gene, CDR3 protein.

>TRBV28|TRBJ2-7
CATSVYGQGWDYEQYF
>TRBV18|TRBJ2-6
CASSPRSQAGRPSGANVLTF
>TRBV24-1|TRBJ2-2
CATSDFLTNPGELFF
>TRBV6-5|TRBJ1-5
CASKPTGVSQPQHF
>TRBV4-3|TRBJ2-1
CASSQDLTGGFNEQFF
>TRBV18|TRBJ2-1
CASSAIGVTSGRRISYNEQFF
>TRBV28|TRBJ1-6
CASSLVDRDNSPLHF
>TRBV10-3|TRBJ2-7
CAISGGQGLTYEQYF
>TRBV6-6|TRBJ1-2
CASSSDSGESGYTF
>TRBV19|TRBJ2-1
CASSIPGQKKYNEQFF
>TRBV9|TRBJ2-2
CASSVGAGQGGPGELFF
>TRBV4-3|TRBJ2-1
CASSDPGQGHNEQFF
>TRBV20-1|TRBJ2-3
CSASGPGLAGVTDTQYF
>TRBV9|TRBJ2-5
CASSASLGQAGETQYF
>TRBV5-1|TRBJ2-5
CASSLSGRAGETQYF